These 14 T cell receptor beta chains share one sample of origin, sequenced in a study of cytomegalovirus exposure and HLA in healthy donors. With 60 Vbeta and 13 Jbeta primers, the PCR was carried out. Assay: immunoSEQ multiplex PCR; the TCRdb copy retains only in-frame clones and omits some. The table lists more than 120,000 clones, 75% to 90% of them singletons. Sequenced material: PBMCs. These receptors were obtained from a woman younger than 45 in good health and CMV-seronegative.

This clone was seen once. The chain uses TRBV21-1 and TRBJ2-7; TRBD1 was called by the table and not checked on the DNA. TRBV21-1 is a pseudogene. The CDR3 covers 14 residues. CDR3 coding DNA: TGTGCCAGCAGGAGACCAGGGGTCACCTACGAGCAGTACTTC. Its translation: CASRRPGVTYEQYF.

J is TRBJ2-2 and V is TRBV29-1; 7 nucleotides match TRBD2. Germline V gene data show CDR1 as SQVTM and CDR2 as ANQGSEA. V shed 3 bases, J shed 7 bases, and the junction held 5 bases outside the gene matches. CDR3 length: 13 amino acids. CDR3: CSVDIAGVGELFF. CDR3 DNA: TGCAGCGTTGATATAGCGGGTGTCGGGGAGCTGTTTTTT.

This chain uses TRBV7-2 with TRBJ1-1; maybe TRBD1 (5 bases). Trimming pared 4 bases from V and 9 bases from J, leaving 18 bases between. There are 14 residues in the CDR3. The germline V gene has CDR1 SGHTA and CDR2 FQGNSA. CDR3 loop: CASSSGFRTNKAFF. CDR3 nucleotides: TGTGCCAGCAGCTCAGGGTTTCGCACGAATAAAGCTTTCTTT.

This clone showed up just a few times. The V gene is TRBV2, the J gene TRBJ1-1; D unclear. Germline CDR1 and CDR2: SNHLY and FYNNEI. The V end was cut by 0 bases, the J end by 4 bases, with 12 bases between. The CDR3 is 15 residues long. The CDR3, as DNA: TGTGCCAGCAGTGAAGCGCGGGGAGGGCCCACTGAAGCTTTCTTT. Protein sequence: CASSEARGGPTEAFF.

The rearrangement links TRBV5-4 to TRBJ1-2; D is uncertain. Deletions cut 4 bases from V and 2 bases from J, with 21 bases between. CDR1 and CDR2 (germline): SGHNT, YYREEE (reference sequence). This CDR3 is built from 17 residues. The CDR3 loop reads CASSAKGGRYLNYGYTF. The CDR3 DNA follows: TGTGCCAGCAGCGCAAAAGGAGGGCGATATTTGAACTATGGCTACACCTTC.

This rearrangement joins TRBV5-1 to TRBJ2-2, with a possible D match to TRBD1 (6 bases). The germline V gene has CDR1 SGHRS and CDR2 YFSETQ. There are 14 residues in the CDR3. The V end was cut by 4 bases, the J end by 4 bases, with 11 bases between. CDR3 DNA sequence: TGCGCCAGCAGCGGGACAACGCTCACCGGGGAGCTGTTTTTT. Translating gives CASSGTTLTGELFF.

The chain links TRBV18 to TRBJ1-1, with D tentatively TRBD1 (6 bases). Germline CDR1 is KGHSH and CDR2 is LQKENI. V was trimmed by 6 bases and J by 0 bases, leaving 11 bases between them. The CDR3 sequence is 14 residues long. CDR3 sequence reads: CASSIQGLNTEAFF. DNA for the CDR3: TGTGCCAGCTCCATACAGGGCCTGAACACTGAAGCTTTCTTT.

The chain recombines TRBV6-5 with TRBJ2-7; tentatively, D is TRBD1 (6 bases). The V and J ends lost 4 bases and 6 bases respectively, with 16 bases between them. The CDR3 extends over 14 amino acids. The germline V gene has CDR1 MNHEY and CDR2 SVGAGI. The CDR3 bases are TGTGCCAGCAGTTGGGACACAAATCGGGTCGAGCAGTACTTC. Its translation: CASSWDTNRVEQYF.

V usage is TRBV9 and J usage is TRBJ2-3; 9 bases align to TRBD2. V trimming: 0 bases; J trimming: 2 bases; junction bases outside the gene matches: 1. Germline lookup yields CDR1 SGDLS and CDR2 YYNGEE. This CDR3 is built from 15 residues. CDR3 DNA: TGTGCCAGCAGCGTAGGACTAGCGGCCACAGATACGCAGTATTTT. Amino acids: CASSVGLAATDTQYF.

This sequence joins TRBV5-1 and TRBJ1-6, with 9 bases identical to TRBD1. Losses at the gene ends were 5 bases for V and 9 bases for J; bases not matched to a gene: 9. This CDR3 is 15 amino acids long. Germline loops: CDR1 SGHRS, CDR2 YFSETQ. The CDR3 DNA is TGCGCCAGCAGGCTGGGACAGGGAGCTTCTTCACCCCTCCACTTT. Protein: CASRLGQGASSPLHF.

This clone has only a few counts. V gene TRBV5-4 combines with J gene TRBJ2-2; 7 bases map to TRBD2. The CDR3 runs to 14 residues. With 3 bases clipped from V and 4 bases from J, the junction kept 3 bases outside the gene matches. Germline V gene sequence: CDR1 SGHNT, CDR2 YYREEE (reference sequence). CDR3 nucleotide sequence: TGTGCCAGCAGCTACCCGGGGGGCACCGGGGAGCTGTTTTTT. The encoded protein is CASSYPGGTGELFF.

In nucleotides, the CDR3 is TGTGCCAGCTCACGGGCCCCTCAGGGGGAGCTCGACGAGCAGTACTTC. Amino acids: CASSRAPQGELDEQYF. The chain is built from TRBV18 and TRBJ2-7; 7 nucleotides line up with TRBD1. V lost 4 bases, J lost 5 bases, and 14 bases stayed unmatched. Germline CDR1 and CDR2: KGHSH and LQKENI. The CDR3 totals 16 residues.

The rearrangement links TRBV5-4 to TRBJ2-1; TRBD1 aligns across 11 bases. J was trimmed by 7 bases and V by 0 bases; bases with no gene match: 6. Germline lookup yields CDR1 SGHNT and CDR2 YYREEE (reference sequence). This CDR3 is built from 16 residues. Here the CDR3 reads CASSLDRTGGSNEQFF. The CDR3 nucleotides read TGTGCCAGCAGCTTGGATAGGACAGGGGGCTCGAATGAGCAGTTCTTC.

The V gene is TRBV5-5, the J gene TRBJ2-7, with 7 bases that match TRBD2. The CDR3 runs to 16 residues. The V segment lost 0 bases and the J segment 0 bases; nucleotides outside the gene matches: 6. Germline loops: CDR1 SGHKS, CDR2 YYEKEE (reference sequence). CDR3 nucleotide sequence: TGTGCCAGCAGCTTGGTTCGAGCTAGCGGCTCCTACGAGCAGTACTTC. It specifies CASSLVRASGSYEQYF. The whole variable domain, filled in from reference TRBV5-5 and TRBJ2-7, reads DAGVTQSPTHLIKTRGQQVTLRCSPISGHKSVSWYQQVLGQGPQFIFQYYEKEERGRGNFPDRFSARQFPNYSSELNVNALLLGDSALYLCASSLVRASGSYEQYFGPGTRLTVT.